The 9 T cell receptor beta chains given below trace back to one sample, sequenced in a study of T cell responses to AZD1222 COVID-19 vaccine. Clones were sequenced by immunoSEQ multiplex PCR, and TCRdb holds only the in-frame ones, with some missing. The sample carries about 150,000 clones, roughly 87% recorded once. The sample was peripheral blood, taken on day 0 of AZD1222 vaccination. The receptor source for this set is an adult in good health.

The chain couples TRBV11-2 to TRBJ1-2; TRBD1 might be the D (6 bases). This CDR3 spans 14 amino acids. Trimming removed 0 bases at V and 7 bases at J, with 12 bases between. Germline CDR1 is SGHAT and CDR2 is FQNNGV. The CDR3 sequence is CASSLDRDKGGYTF. CDR3 sequence (DNA): TGTGCCAGCAGCTTAGATAGGGACAAAGGTGGCTACACCTTC. Using reference TRBV11-2 and TRBJ1-2 for the parts outside the CDR3, the full variable domain is EAGVAQSPRYKIIEKRQSVAFWCNPISGHATLYWYQQILGQGPKLLIQFQNNGVVDDSQLPKDRFSAERLKGVDSTLKIQPAKLEDSAVYLCASSLDRDKGGYTFGSGTRLTVV.

The genes are TRBV2 and TRBJ1-5; no firm D call. V lost 8 bases and J 5 bases, leaving 10 bases between the germline ends. The CDR3 totals 12 residues. Germline loops: CDR1 SNHLY, CDR2 FYNNEI. This CDR3 is CASARVYQPQHF. In DNA form, the CDR3 reads TGTGCCAGCGCGAGGGTTTATCAGCCCCAGCATTTT.

The chain recombines TRBV3-1 (or the pseudogene TRBV3-2) with TRBJ2-3, with D hard to call. V was clipped by 3 bases and J by 2 bases, with 15 bases between them. The CDR3 spans 16 residues. Germline V lookup: CDR1 LGHDT, CDR2 YNNKEL (reference sequence). DNA for the CDR3: TGTGCCAGCAGCCATTCCGGGTATGACCCCACAGATACGCAGTATTTT. Translation gives CASSHSGYDPTDTQYF.

The table lists this clone with a count of one. V and J are TRBV7-2 and TRBJ2-1; 9 nucleotides agree with TRBD1. Germline values: CDR1 SGHTA, CDR2 FQGNSA. The CDR3 totals 14 residues. V was clipped by 5 bases and J by 2 bases; unmatched bases: 1. CDR3 sequence: CASSRTGAYNEQFF. CDR3 coding DNA: TGTGCCAGCAGCAGGACAGGGGCCTACAATGAGCAGTTCTTC.

This rearrangement joins TRBV29-1 to TRBJ2-3; D perhaps matches TRBD2 (6 bases). Germline loops: CDR1 SQVTM, CDR2 ANQGSEA. The length of the CDR3 is 13 residues. V shed 4 bases and J shed 4 bases, with 12 bases lying between them. The DNA for the CDR3 is TGCAGCGTTGCGGGAGCGGGCCCAGATACGCAGTATTTT. It yields the protein CSVAGAGPDTQYF.

This clone was detected a few times. The chain joins TRBV4-2 to TRBJ2-7, with a weak D call TRBD2 (6 bases). The germline V gene has CDR1 LGHNA and CDR2 YNFKEQ. CDR3 length: 14 amino acids. The V gene lost 0 bases and the J gene lost 6 bases, with 12 bases spanning the gap. CDR3 nucleotides: TGTGCCAGCAGCCAAGATCTTGGGGGGAGCGAGCAGTACTTC. This sequence encodes CASSQDLGGSEQYF.

The rearrangement uses TRBV9 and TRBJ1-3; D is possibly TRBD1 (6 bases). CDR1 SGDLS and CDR2 YYNGEE come from the germline V gene. V lost 4 bases and J 0 bases, leaving 11 bases between the germline ends. The CDR3 spans 15 residues. The CDR3 region has the DNA TGTGCCAGCAGCTACTCGGACAGCTCTGGAAACACCATATATTTT. Translation gives CASSYSDSSGNTIYF.

V gene TRBV4-1 combines with J gene TRBJ2-7; 7 bases map to TRBD2. The length of the CDR3 is 17 residues. V dropped 3 bases and J dropped 6; count of bases not matched to a gene: 17. Germline loops: CDR1 MGHRA, CDR2 YSYEKL. CDR3: CASSHSISGTLPGEQYF. The CDR3 DNA is TGCGCCAGCAGCCATTCCATAAGCGGGACCTTGCCGGGCGAGCAGTACTTC.

The CDR3 DNA follows: TGTGCCAGCGCGCGCCGCCTTGGCAAGGGGCAAGAGACCCAGTACTTC. As protein: CASARRLGKGQETQYF. The gene calls are TRBV28 and TRBJ2-5; perhaps TRBD1 as D (5 bases). Germline assignment: CDR1 MDHEN and CDR2 SYDVKM. This CDR3 has 16 amino acids. Trimming left V 8 bases short and J 2 bases short, with 21 bases between.